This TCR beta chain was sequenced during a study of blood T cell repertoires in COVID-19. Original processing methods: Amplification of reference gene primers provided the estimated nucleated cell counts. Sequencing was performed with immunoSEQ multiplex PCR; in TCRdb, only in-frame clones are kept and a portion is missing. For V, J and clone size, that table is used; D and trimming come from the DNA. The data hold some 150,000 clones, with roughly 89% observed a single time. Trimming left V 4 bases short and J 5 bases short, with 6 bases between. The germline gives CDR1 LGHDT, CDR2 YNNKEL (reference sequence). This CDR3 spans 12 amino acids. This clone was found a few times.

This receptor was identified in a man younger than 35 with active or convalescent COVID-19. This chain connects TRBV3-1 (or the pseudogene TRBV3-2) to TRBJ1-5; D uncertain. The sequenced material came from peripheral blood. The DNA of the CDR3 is TGTGCCAGCAGCCTGGGCGATCAGCCCCAGCATTTT. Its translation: CASSLGDQPQHF.